The clone carrying this T cell receptor beta chain appeared many times. Its antigen is not known. TCRdb reprocessed the 5' RACE reads with MiXCR, giving one entry per CDR3 protein. The data show 7,500 to 9,000 distinct CDR3 sequences, 7% seen once. This entry belongs to a study of spatial heterogeneity in lung cancer. About the study: Across the raw uncorrected reads, a unique TCR and UMI combination was observed, on average, more than ten times. Study results and limitations: Within tumors, counts of expanded alpha and beta TCRs tracked tumor mutation counts.

The CDR3 totals 16 residues. V was clipped by 1 base and J by 0 bases, with 13 bases between them. This sample's time point: sample taken at primary tumor resection. This receptor was obtained from a male donor with early-stage non-small cell lung cancer. V usage is TRBV12-3 or TRBV12-4 and J usage is TRBJ2-7; D not resolved. Sequencing used lung tumor tissue, obtained at surgery. CDR3 amino acids: CASSLGVTSDSYEQYF. CDR3 nucleotides: TGTGCCAGCAGTTTAGGTGTCACCTCGGACTCCTACGAGCAGTACTTC.